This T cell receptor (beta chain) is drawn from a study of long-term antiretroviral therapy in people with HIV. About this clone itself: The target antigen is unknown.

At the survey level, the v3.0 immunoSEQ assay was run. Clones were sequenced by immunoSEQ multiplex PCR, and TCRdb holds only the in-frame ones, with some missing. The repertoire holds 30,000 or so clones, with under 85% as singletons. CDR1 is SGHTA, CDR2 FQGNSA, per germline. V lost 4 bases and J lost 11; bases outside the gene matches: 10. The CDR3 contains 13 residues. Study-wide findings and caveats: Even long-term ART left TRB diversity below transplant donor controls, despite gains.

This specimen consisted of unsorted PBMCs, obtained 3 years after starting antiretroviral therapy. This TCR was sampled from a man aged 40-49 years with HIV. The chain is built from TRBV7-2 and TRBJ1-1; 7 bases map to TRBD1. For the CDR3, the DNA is TGTGCCAGCAGCTCACAAGGGGGCCTGGAGGCTTTCTTT. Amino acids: CASSSQGGLEAFF. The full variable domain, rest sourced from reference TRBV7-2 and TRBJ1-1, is GAGVSQSPSNKVTEKGKDVELRCDPISGHTALYWYRQSLGQGLEFLIYFQGNSAPDKSGLPSDRFSAERTGGSVSTLTIQRTQQEDSAVYLCASSSQGGLEAFFGQGTRLTVV.